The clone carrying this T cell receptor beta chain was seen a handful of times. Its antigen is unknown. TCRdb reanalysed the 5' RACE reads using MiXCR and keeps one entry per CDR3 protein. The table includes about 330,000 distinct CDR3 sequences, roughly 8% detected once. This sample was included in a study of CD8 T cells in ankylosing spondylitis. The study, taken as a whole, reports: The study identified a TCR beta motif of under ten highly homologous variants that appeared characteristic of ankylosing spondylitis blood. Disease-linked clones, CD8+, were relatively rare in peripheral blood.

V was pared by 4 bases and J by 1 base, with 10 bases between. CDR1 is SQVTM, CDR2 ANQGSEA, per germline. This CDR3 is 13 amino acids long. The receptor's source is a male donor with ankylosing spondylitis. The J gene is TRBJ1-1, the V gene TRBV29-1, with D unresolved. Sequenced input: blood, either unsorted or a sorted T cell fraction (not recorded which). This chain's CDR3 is CSVVARENTEAFF. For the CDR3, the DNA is TGCAGCGTTGTGGCCAGAGAGAACACTGAAGCTTTCTTT.